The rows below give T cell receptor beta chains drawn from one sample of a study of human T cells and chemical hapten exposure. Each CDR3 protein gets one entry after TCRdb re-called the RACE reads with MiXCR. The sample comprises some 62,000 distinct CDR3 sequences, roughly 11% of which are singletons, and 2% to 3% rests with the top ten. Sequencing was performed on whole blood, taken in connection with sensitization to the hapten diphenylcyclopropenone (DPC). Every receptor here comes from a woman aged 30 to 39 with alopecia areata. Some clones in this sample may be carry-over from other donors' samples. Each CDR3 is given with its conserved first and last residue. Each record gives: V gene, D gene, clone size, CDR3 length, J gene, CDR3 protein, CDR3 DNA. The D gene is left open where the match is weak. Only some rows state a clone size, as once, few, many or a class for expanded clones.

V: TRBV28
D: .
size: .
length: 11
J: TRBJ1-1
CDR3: CASGWGTEAFF
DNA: TGTGCCAGCGGCTGGGGCACTGAAGCTTTCTTT

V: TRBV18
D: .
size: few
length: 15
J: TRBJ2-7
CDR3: CASSPRAGVIYEQYF
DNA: TGTGCCAGCTCACCACGGGCAGGGGTGATCTACGAGCAGTACTTC

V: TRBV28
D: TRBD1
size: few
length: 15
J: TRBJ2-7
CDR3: CASSSGQGRSYEQYF
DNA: TGTGCCAGCAGCTCGGGACAGGGACGCTCCTACGAGCAGTACTTC

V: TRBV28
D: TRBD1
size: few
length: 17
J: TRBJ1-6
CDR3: CASSSWTGLRGNSPLHF
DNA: TGTGCCAGCAGTTCCTGGACAGGGCTGAGGGGGAATTCACCCCTCCACTTT

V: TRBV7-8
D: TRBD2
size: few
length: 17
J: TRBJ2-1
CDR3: CASSLGASGGSYNEQFF
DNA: TGTGCCAGCAGCTTAGGGGCTAGCGGGGGCTCCTACAATGAGCAGTTCTTC

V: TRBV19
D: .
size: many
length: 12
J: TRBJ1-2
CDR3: CASTGDFYGYTF
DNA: TGTGCCAGTACAGGAGATTTCTATGGCTACACCTTC

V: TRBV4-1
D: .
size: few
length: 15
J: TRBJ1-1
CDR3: CASSLAGSLRGEAFF
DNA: TGCGCCAGCAGCTTGGCAGGGTCCCTGAGGGGTGAAGCTTTCTTT

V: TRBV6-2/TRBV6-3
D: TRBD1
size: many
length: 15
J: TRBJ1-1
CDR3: CASSYSQGGGTEAFF
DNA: TGTGCCAGCAGTTACTCACAGGGGGGCGGCACTGAAGCTTTCTTT

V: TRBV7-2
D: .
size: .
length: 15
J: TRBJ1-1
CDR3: CASSSRGDSNTEAFF
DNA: TGTGCCAGCAGCTCCCGCGGGGATTCGAACACTGAAGCTTTCTTT

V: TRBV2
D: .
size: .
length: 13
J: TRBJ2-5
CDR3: CASSEAGLETQYF
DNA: TGTGCCAGCAGTGAAGCGGGGCTAGAGACCCAGTACTTC

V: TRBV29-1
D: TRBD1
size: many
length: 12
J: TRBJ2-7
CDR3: CSTWGQTYEQYF
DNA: TGCAGCACTTGGGGACAGACCTACGAGCAGTACTTC

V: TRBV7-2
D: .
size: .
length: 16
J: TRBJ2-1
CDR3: CASSSASGATYNEQFF
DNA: TGTGCCAGCAGCTCCGCGTCTGGCGCCACCTACAATGAGCAGTTCTTC

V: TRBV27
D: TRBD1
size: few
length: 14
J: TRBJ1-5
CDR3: CASSLYRGAQPQHF
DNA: TGTGCCAGCAGTTTGTACAGGGGGGCCCAGCCCCAGCATTTT

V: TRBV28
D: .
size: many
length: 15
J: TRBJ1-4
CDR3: CASRRQGTTNEKLFF
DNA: TGTGCCAGCAGGAGGCAGGGTACAACTAATGAAAAACTGTTTTTT

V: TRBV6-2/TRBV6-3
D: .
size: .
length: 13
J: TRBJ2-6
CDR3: CASTDSGANVLTF
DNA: TGTGCCAGCACCGACTCTGGGGCCAACGTCCTGACTTTC

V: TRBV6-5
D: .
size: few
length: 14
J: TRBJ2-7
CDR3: CASSPGTRGGEQYF
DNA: TGTGCCAGCAGCCCCGGGACCCGGGGAGGAGAGCAGTACTTC

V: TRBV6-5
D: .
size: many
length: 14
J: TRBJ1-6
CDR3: CASSYSTPRAPLHF
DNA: TGTGCCAGCAGTTACTCGACCCCCAGGGCACCCCTCCACTTT

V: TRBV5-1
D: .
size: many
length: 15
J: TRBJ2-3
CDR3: CASSLQGLGTDTQYF
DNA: TGCGCCAGCAGCTTACAGGGCTTGGGCACAGATACGCAGTATTTT

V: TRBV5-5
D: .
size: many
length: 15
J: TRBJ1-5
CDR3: CASSSSPGRNQPQHF
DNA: TGTGCCAGCAGCTCTTCCCCGGGACGCAATCAGCCCCAGCATTTT

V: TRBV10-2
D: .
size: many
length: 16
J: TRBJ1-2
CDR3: CASSESNSLGYYGYTF
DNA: TGCGCCAGCAGTGAGTCGAACTCGCTGGGGTACTATGGCTACACCTTC

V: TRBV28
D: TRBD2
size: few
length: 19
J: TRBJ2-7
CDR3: CASSPSGGGFSGSAYEQYF
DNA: TGTGCCAGCAGTCCGTCGGGAGGGGGCTTTAGCGGGAGCGCCTACGAGCAGTACTTC

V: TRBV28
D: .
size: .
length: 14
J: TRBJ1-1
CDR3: CASSVGFGHTEAFF
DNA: TGTGCCAGCAGTGTGGGGTTTGGACACACTGAAGCTTTCTTT

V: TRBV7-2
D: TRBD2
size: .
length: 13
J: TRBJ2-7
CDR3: CASSFLAGGEQYF
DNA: TGTGCCAGCAGCTTCCTAGCGGGAGGCGAGCAGTACTTC

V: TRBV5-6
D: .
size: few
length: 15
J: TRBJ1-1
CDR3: CASSSRGVANTEAFF
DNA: TGTGCCAGCAGCTCCAGAGGGGTGGCGAACACTGAAGCTTTCTTT

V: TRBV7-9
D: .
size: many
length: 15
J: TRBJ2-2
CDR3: CASPLTSTNTGELFF
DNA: TGTGCCAGCCCTTTAACAAGTACGAACACCGGGGAGCTGTTTTTT

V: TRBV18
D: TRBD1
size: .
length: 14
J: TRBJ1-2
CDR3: CASSPPGQADGYTF
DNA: TGTGCCAGCTCACCACCCGGACAGGCGGACGGCTACACCTTC

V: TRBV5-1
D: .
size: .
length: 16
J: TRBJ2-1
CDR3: CASSLVPELQGREQFF
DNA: TGCGCCAGCAGCTTAGTACCCGAATTACAGGGCCGGGAGCAGTTCTTC

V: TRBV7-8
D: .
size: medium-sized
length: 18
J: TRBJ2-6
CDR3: CASIPGGYPGSGANVLTF
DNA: TGTGCCAGCATTCCCGGGGGATATCCGGGGTCTGGGGCCAACGTCCTGACTTTC

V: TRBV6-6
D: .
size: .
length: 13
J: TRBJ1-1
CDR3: CASSYSDRLEAFF
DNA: TGTGCCAGCAGTTACTCGGACCGGCTTGAAGCTTTCTTT

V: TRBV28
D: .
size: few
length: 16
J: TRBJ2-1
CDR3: CASSIALQGTYNEQFF
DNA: TGTGCCAGCAGTATCGCGTTGCAGGGCACCTACAATGAGCAGTTCTTC

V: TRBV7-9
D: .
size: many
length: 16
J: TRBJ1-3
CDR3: CASTPGTGFSGNTIYF
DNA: TGTGCCAGCACCCCGGGGACGGGATTCTCTGGAAACACCATATATTTT

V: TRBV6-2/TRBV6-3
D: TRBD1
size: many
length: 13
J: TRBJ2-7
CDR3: CASSLDRVYEQYF
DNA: TGTGCCAGCAGCCTGGACAGGGTCTACGAGCAGTACTTC

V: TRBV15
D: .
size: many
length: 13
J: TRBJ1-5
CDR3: CATSRERRQPQHF
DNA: TGTGCCACCAGCAGAGAACGGAGGCAGCCCCAGCATTTT

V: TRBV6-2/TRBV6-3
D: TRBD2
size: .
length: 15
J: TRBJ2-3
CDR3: CASSYSGGASDTQYF
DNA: TGTGCCAGCAGTTATAGCGGGGGGGCCTCAGATACGCAGTATTTT

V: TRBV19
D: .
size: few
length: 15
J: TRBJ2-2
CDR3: CASSSGREVTGELFF
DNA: TGTGCCAGTAGTAGTGGTAGGGAGGTAACCGGGGAGCTGTTTTTT

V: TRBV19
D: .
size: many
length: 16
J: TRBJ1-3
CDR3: CASSTRQFGSGNTIYF
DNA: TGTGCCAGTAGTACTCGACAGTTCGGCTCTGGAAACACCATATATTTT

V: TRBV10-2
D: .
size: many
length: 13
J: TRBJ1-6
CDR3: CASSEGQHKPLHF
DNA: TGCGCCAGCAGTGAAGGACAGCACAAACCCCTCCACTTT

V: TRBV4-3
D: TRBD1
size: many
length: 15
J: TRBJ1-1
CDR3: CASSQRLFDREGAFF
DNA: TGCGCCAGCAGCCAGCGCCTATTCGACAGGGAGGGAGCTTTCTTT

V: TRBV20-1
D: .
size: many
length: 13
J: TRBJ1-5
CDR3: CSASTGVHQPQHF
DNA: TGCAGTGCTAGTACCGGAGTCCATCAGCCCCAGCATTTT

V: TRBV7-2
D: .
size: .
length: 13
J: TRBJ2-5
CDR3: CASSWTNKETQYF
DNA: TGTGCCAGCAGTTGGACTAACAAAGAGACCCAGTACTTC

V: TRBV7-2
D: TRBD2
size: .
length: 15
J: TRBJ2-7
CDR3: CASSPSGRVSYEQYF
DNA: TGTGCCAGCAGCCCTAGCGGGAGGGTTTCCTACGAGCAGTACTTC

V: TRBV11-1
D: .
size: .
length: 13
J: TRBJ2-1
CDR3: CASSPLAYNEQFF
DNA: TGTGCCAGCAGCCCCCTTGCCTACAATGAGCAGTTCTTC

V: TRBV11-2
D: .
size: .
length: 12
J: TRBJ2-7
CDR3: CASSLGNYEQYF
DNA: TGTGCCAGCAGCTTGGGGAACTACGAGCAGTACTTC

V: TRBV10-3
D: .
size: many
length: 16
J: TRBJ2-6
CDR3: CAISERAVTGANVLTF
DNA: TGTGCCATCAGTGAGCGGGCGGTTACTGGGGCCAACGTCCTGACTTTC

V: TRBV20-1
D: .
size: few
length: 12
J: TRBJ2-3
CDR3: CSAKASTDTQYF
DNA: TGCAGTGCTAAGGCTAGCACAGATACGCAGTATTTT

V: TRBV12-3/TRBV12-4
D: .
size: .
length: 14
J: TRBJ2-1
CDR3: CASLRRSSYNEQFF
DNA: TGTGCCAGCCTGAGGCGGAGCTCCTACAATGAGCAGTTCTTC

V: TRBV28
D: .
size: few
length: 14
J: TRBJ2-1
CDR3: CASSPASVGNEQFF
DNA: TGTGCCAGCAGCCCAGCGAGTGTTGGGAATGAGCAGTTCTTC

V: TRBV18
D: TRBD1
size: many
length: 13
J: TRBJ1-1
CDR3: CASLGTANTEAFF
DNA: TGTGCCAGCTTAGGGACAGCGAACACTGAAGCTTTCTTT

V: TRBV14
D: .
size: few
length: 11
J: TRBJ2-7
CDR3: CASSQGQLEYF
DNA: TGTGCCAGCAGCCAAGGGCAGTTGGAGTACTTC

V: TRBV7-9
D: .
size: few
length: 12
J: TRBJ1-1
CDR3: CASSLQGAEAFF
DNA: TGTGCCAGCAGCTTACAAGGGGCTGAAGCTTTCTTT